These T cell receptor beta chains were read from a single sample in a study of T cell responses to AZD1222 COVID-19 vaccine. This table comes from immunoSEQ multiplex PCR, and its TCRdb copy is limited to in-frame clones, with some not included. The data show roughly 72,000 clones, around 84% seen once. This specimen consisted of peripheral blood, obtained on day 0 of AZD1222 vaccination. All receptors come from an adult in good health. CDR3s include the opening cysteine and the closing phenylalanine or tryptophan. A D gene is named only where the DNA matches it firmly.

CDR3 length: 15
D gene: NA
V gene: TRBV19
J gene: TRBJ1-2
CDR3 protein: CASSIEGGTNYGYTF

CDR3 length: 15
D gene: TRBD1
V gene: TRBV11-3
J gene: TRBJ2-3
CDR3 protein: CASRKRGLSTDTQYF

CDR3 length: 12
D gene: NA
V gene: TRBV27
J gene: TRBJ2-3
CDR3 protein: CASRLSGDTQYF

CDR3 length: 13
D gene: NA
V gene: TRBV12-3/TRBV12-4
J gene: TRBJ1-1
CDR3 protein: CASRDRQNTEAFF

CDR3 length: 16
D gene: NA
V gene: TRBV4-1
J gene: TRBJ1-5
CDR3 protein: CASSQDGGLGNQPQHF

CDR3 length: 14
D gene: NA
V gene: TRBV7-9
J gene: TRBJ2-7
CDR3 protein: CASSGGSVPGPQYF

CDR3 length: 15
D gene: NA
V gene: TRBV19
J gene: TRBJ2-1
CDR3 protein: CASSINTLWGDEQFF

CDR3 length: 15
D gene: TRBD1
V gene: TRBV10-3
J gene: TRBJ1-1
CDR3 protein: CAIRETRGLNTEAFF

CDR3 length: 12
D gene: NA
V gene: TRBV6-5
J gene: TRBJ2-7
CDR3 protein: CASSPSSYEQYF

CDR3 length: 14
D gene: NA
V gene: TRBV5-8
J gene: TRBJ1-4
CDR3 protein: CASSLRRGREKLFF

CDR3 length: 13
D gene: NA
V gene: TRBV6-6
J gene: TRBJ2-3
CDR3 protein: CASSWAFPDTQYF